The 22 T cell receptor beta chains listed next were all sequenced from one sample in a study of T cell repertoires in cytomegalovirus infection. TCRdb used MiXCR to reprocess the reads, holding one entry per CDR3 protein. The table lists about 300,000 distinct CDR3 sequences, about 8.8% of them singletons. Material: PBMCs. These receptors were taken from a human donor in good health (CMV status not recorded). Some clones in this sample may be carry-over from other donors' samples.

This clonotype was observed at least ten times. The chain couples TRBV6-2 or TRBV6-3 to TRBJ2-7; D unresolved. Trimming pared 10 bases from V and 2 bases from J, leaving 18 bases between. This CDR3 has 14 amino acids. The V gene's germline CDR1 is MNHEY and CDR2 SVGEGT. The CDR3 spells CATKASRPTYEQYV. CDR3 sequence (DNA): TGTGCCACCAAGGCCTCAAGACCGACCTACGAGCAGTACGTC.

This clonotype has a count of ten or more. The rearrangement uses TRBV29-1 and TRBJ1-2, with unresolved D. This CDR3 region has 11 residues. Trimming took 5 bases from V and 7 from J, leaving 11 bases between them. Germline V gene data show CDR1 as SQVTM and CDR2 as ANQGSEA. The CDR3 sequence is CSVLAGSGYTF. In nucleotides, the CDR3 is TGCAGCGTTTTGGCGGGTTCTGGCTACACCTTC.

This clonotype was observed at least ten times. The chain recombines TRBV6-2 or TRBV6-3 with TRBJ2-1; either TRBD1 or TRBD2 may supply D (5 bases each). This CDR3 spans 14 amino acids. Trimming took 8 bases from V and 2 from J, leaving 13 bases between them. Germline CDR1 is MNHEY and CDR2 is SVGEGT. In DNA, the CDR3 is TGTGCCAGCTCCTGGGTGGGGGCCTACAATGAGCAGTTCTTC. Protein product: CASSWVGAYNEQFF.

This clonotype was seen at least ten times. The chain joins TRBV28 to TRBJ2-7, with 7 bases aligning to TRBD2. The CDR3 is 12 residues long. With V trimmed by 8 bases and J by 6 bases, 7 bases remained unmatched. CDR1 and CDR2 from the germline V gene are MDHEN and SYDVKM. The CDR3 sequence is CASPAGDGEQYV. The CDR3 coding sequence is TGTGCCAGCCCTGCGGGGGACGGCGAGCAGTACGTC.

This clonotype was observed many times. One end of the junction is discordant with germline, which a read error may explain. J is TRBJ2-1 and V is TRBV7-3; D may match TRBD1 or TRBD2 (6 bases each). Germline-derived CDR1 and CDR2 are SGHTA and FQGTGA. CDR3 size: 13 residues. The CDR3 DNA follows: TGTGCCAGCAGTTTAAGGGGGGTCAATGAGCAGTTCTTC. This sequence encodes CASSLRGVNEQFF. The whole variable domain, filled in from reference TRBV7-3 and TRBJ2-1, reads GAGVSQTPSNKVTEKGKYVELRCDPISGHTALYWYRQSLGQGPEFLIYFQGTGAADDSGLPNDRFFAVRPEGSVSTLKIQRTERGDSAVYLCASSLRGVNEQFFGPGTRLTVL.

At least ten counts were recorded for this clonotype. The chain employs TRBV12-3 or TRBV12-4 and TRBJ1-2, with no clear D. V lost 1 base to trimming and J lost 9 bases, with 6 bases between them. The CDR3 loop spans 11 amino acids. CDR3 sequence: CASSLGLSYTF. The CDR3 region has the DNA TGTGCCAGCAGTTTAGGGTTGAGCTACACCTTC.

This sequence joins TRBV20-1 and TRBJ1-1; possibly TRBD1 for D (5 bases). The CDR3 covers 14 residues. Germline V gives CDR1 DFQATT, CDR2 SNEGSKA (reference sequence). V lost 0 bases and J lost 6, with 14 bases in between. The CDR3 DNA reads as TGCAGTGCTAGAGATCTTCGGGGGACGGCTGAAGCTTTCTTT. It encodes CSARDLRGTAEAFF.

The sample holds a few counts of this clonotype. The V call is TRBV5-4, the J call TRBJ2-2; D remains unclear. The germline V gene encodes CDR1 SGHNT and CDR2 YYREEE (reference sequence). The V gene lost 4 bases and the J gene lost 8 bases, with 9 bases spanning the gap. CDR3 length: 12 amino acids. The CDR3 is CASSPMRGELFF. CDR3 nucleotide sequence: TGTGCCAGCAGCCCGATGAGGGGGGAGCTGTTTTTT.

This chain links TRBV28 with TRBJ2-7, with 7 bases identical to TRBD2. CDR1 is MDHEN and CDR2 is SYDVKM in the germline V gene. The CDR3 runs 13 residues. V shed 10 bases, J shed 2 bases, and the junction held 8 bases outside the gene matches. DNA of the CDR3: TGTGCCACCAGCGGGGTCCCACCCTACGAGCAGTACGTC. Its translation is CATSGVPPYEQYV.

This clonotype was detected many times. The CDR3 DNA sequence: TGTGCCAGCAAGACCTCGAGGGTGAACACCGGGGAGCTGTTTTTT. Residues: CASKTSRVNTGELFF. This rearrangement joins TRBV2 to TRBJ2-2; perhaps TRBD2 as D (5 bases). V lost 7 bases and J lost 1, with 13 bases in between. Per the germline V gene, CDR1 is SNHLY and CDR2 is FYNNEI. The CDR3 spans 15 residues.

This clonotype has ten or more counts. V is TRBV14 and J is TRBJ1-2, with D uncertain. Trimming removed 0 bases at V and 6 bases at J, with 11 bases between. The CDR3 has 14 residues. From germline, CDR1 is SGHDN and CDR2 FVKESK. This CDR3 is CASSQERRINGYTF. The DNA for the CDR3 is TGTGCCAGCAGCCAAGAACGGAGGATTAATGGCTACACCTTC.

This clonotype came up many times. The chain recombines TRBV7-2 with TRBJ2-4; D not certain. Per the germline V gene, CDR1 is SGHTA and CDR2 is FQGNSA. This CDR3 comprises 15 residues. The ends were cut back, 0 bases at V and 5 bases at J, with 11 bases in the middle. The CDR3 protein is CASSLAWKGQNIQYF. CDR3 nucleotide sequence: TGTGCCAGCAGCTTAGCATGGAAAGGGCAAAACATTCAGTACTTC.

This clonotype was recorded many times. The CDR3 DNA follows: TGTGCCAGCAGCTCCCCCCCGGGCACCAGGCAGTTCTTC. Amino acids: CASSSPPGTRQFF. The chain couples TRBV6-2 or TRBV6-3 to TRBJ2-1; D unresolved. V dropped 6 bases and J dropped 12 bases, with 18 bases sitting between them. The CDR3 runs 13 residues. Germline CDR1 MNHEY, CDR2 SVGEGT.

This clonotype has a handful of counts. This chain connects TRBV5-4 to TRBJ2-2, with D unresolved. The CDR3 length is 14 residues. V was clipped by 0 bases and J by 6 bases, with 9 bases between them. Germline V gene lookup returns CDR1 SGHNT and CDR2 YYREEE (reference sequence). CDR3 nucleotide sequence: TGTGCCAGCAGCTTGGAGGGTATCGCCGGGGAGCTGTTTTTT. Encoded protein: CASSLEGIAGELFF.

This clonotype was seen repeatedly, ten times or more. CDR3 in DNA: TGTGCCAGCAGTTGGGCCGGGACAGCGAACTACGAGCAGTACTTC. Its protein product is CASSWAGTANYEQYF. This sequence joins TRBV12-3 or TRBV12-4 and TRBJ2-7; 7 nucleotides line up with TRBD1. Trimming removed 4 bases from V and 3 bases from J; junction bases left unmatched: 9. This CDR3 spans 15 amino acids.

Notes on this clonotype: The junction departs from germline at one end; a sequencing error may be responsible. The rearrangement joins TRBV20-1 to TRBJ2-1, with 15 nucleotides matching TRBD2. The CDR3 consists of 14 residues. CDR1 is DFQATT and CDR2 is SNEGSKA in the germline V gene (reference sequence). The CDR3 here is CSARGTSGGARRIF. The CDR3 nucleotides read TGCAGTGCTAGAGGGACTAGCGGGGGGGCAAGAAGAATCTTC.

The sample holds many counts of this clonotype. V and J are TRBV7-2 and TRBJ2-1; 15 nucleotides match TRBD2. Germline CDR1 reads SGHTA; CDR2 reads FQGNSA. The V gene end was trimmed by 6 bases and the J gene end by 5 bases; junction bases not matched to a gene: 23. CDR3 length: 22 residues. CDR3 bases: TGTGCCAGCAGTCCCCCGACAGGACTAGCGGGGGGGGATCGGGATTACCACAATGAGCAGTTCTTC. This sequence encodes CASSPPTGLAGGDRDYHNEQFF.

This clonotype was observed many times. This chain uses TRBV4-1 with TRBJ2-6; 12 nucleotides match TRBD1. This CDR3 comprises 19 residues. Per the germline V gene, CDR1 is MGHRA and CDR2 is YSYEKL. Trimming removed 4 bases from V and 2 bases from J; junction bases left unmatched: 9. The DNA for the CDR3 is TGCGCCAGCAGCCCTCAACCGGGACAGGGGGCACCTGGGGCCAACGTCCTGACTTTC. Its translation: CASSPQPGQGAPGANVLTF.

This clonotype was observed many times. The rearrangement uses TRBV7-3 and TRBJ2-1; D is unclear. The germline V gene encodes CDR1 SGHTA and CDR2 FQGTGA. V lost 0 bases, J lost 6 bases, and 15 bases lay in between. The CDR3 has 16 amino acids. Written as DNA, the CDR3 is TGTGCCAGCAGCTTAACGTACAGCGCCCCGGGCAATGAGCAGTTCTTC. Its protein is CASSLTYSAPGNEQFF.

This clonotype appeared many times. CDR3 DNA sequence: TGTGCCAGCAGTTTATTCGGAGAGGACAGCACAGATACGCAGTATTTT. Its protein is CASSLFGEDSTDTQYF. The V gene is TRBV28, the J gene TRBJ2-3; D call uncertain. Trimming took 1 base from V and 0 from J, leaving 11 bases between them. Germline CDR1 MDHEN, CDR2 SYDVKM. The CDR3 is 16 amino acids.

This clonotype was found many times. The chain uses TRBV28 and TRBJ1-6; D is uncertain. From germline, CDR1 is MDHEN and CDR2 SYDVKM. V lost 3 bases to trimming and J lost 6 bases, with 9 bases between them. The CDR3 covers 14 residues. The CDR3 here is CASSLALRNSPLHF. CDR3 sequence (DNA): TGTGCCAGCAGTTTGGCCCTCCGTAATTCACCCCTCCACTTT.

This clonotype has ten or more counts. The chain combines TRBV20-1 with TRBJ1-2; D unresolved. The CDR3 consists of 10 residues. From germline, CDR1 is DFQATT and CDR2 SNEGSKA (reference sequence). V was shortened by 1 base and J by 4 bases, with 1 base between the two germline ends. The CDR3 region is CSARAYGYTF. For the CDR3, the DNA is TGCAGTGCTAGAGCCTATGGCTACACCTTC.